This passage covers 10 T cell receptor beta chains from one sample sequenced in a study of T cell responses to AZD1222 COVID-19 vaccine. Profiling relied on immunoSEQ multiplex PCR, and the TCRdb table lists in-frame clones only, not all of them. The table has under 8,500 clones, roughly 88% seen once; the top ten hold approximately 6.8%. The source material was peripheral blood, sampled 28 days after the second AZD1222 dose. The origin of the receptors is an adult who received the AZD1222 COVID-19 vaccine.

This chain links TRBV5-1 with TRBJ2-5, with TRBD1 identical over 7 bases. The CDR3 is 15 residues long. Germline V gives CDR1 SGHRS, CDR2 YFSETQ. The junction had 8 bases not matched to a gene; V was cut back by 3 bases and J by 3 bases. The CDR3 DNA sequence: TGCGCCAGCAGCTCCGGACAGGTCGGGGAAGAGACCCAGTACTTC. As protein: CASSSGQVGEETQYF. The complete variable domain, with remaining parts taken from reference TRBV5-1 and TRBJ2-5, reads KAGVTQTPRYLIKTRGQQVTLSCSPISGHRSVSWYQQTPGQGLQFLFEYFSETQRNKGNFPGRFSGRQFSNSRSEMNVSTLELGDSALYLCASSSGQVGEETQYFGPGTRLLVL.

The chain employs TRBV2 and TRBJ2-7; D remains ambiguous. Trimming took 6 bases from V and 0 from J, leaving 9 bases between them. Germline loops: CDR1 SNHLY, CDR2 FYNNEI. This CDR3 is 13 amino acids long. The DNA of the CDR3 is TGTGCCAGCAGCCCAGGCGGCTCCTACGAGCAGTACTTC. Its translation: CASSPGGSYEQYF.

The chain employs TRBV28 and TRBJ1-2, with 7 bases identical to TRBD1. The CDR3 runs to 13 residues. Germline CDR1 reads MDHEN; CDR2 reads SYDVKM. Germline trimming cut 7 bases from V and 8 bases from J; bases unmatched to any gene: 10. The CDR3 DNA is TGTGCCAGCACTGCCCGGACAGGCGAGGGCTACACCTTC. This gives the protein CASTARTGEGYTF.

The gene calls are TRBV6-5 and TRBJ1-1, with 7 bases identical to TRBD1. Trimming took 6 bases from V and 6 from J; bases not matched to a gene: 13. Germline-derived CDR1 and CDR2 are MNHEY and SVGAGI. The CDR3 is 15 residues long. CDR3 protein: CASRGKGALTPEAFF. The CDR3 DNA sequence: TGTGCCAGCAGGGGTAAGGGGGCACTAACCCCTGAAGCTTTCTTT.

The chain carries TRBV28 and TRBJ1-1; D possibly corresponds to TRBD1 (5 bases). V lost 8 bases to trimming and J lost 3 bases, with 7 bases between them. CDR1 and CDR2 (germline): MDHEN, SYDVKM. The CDR3 loop spans 11 amino acids. The CDR3 loop reads CASVGDTEAFF. The CDR3 DNA sequence: TGTGCCAGCGTGGGGGACACTGAAGCTTTCTTT.

The rearrangement links TRBV6-2 or TRBV6-3 to TRBJ2-7; D tentatively reads TRBD1 or TRBD2 (5 bases each). The CDR3 is 18 residues long. Germline V gene lookup returns CDR1 MNHEY and CDR2 SVGEGT. Trimming took off 0 bases at V and 0 bases at J, with 18 bases between the two ends. The CDR3 DNA reads TGTGCCAGCAGTTACTCGAGAGGGGCAGGGCTTCCCTCCTACGAGCAGTACTTC. Protein product: CASSYSRGAGLPSYEQYF.

This clone was observed a handful of times. This chain connects TRBV29-1 to TRBJ2-1; D unresolved. Germline CDR1 reads SQVTM; CDR2 reads ANQGSEA. The CDR3 extends over 13 amino acids. V lost 7 bases, J lost 0 bases, and 10 bases lay in between. CDR3 region: CSAGTNSYNEQFF. The CDR3 nucleotides read TGCAGCGCTGGTACCAACTCCTACAATGAGCAGTTCTTC.

The V and J genes are TRBV5-5 and TRBJ2-4; the D is unclear. V was clipped by 1 base and J by 0 bases, with 5 bases between them. This CDR3 has 14 amino acids. The germline V gene encodes CDR1 SGHKS and CDR2 YYEKEE (reference sequence). The CDR3, as DNA: TGTGCCAGCAGCTTGATTATAGCCAAAAACATTCAGTACTTC. Translation gives CASSLIIAKNIQYF.

V usage is TRBV6-1 and J usage is TRBJ2-1, with 7 positions matching TRBD2. Germline V CDR1 and CDR2: MNHNS, SASEGT. This CDR3 has 17 amino acids. V dropped 4 bases and J dropped 5; count of bases not matched to a gene: 14. DNA for the CDR3: TGTGCCAGCAGTGGTCGCGGGGGATCGATTCGGGACAATGAGCAGTTCTTC. Translation: CASSGRGGSIRDNEQFF.

The V and J genes are TRBV4-3 and TRBJ2-5; TRBD1 agrees at 9 bases. V shed 0 bases and J 2 bases; nucleotides not matched to a gene: 7. The V gene's germline CDR1 is LGHNA and CDR2 YSLEER. The CDR3 is 17 residues long. The CDR3 protein is CASSQDLGTGKQETQYF. The CDR3 nucleotides read TGCGCCAGCAGCCAAGATCTTGGGACAGGGAAACAAGAGACCCAGTACTTC.